This TCR beta chain was recorded in a study of shared T cell receptors in the human thymus. Germline V CDR1 and CDR2: MDHEN, SYDVKM. V shed 5 bases and J shed 4 bases, with 15 bases lying between them. This CDR3 contains 15 residues. Only in-frame clones appear in the TCRdb table, and some are missing; sequencing was by immunoSEQ multiplex PCR. The data contain approximately 490,000 clones, around 78% of them singletons. The same sample was also used in a study of human thymus T cells. That source notes: Healthy Finnish infants having corrective surgery for congenital heart defects served as donors. Thymic samples were excised during corrective heart operations. Both thymic and peripheral blood repertoires showed apparently biased V and J usage. Thymic TCR repertoires of unrelated people reportedly overlapped highly.

This clonotype originated in a boy less than two years old with a congenital heart defect. The gene calls are TRBV28 and TRBJ1-5; the D is unclear. Specimen: thymocytes. The DNA of the CDR3 is TGTGCCAGCAGTACCACCCCAACACCAAATCAGCCCCAGCATTTT. Encoded protein: CASSTTPTPNQPQHF.